This TCR beta chain was sequenced in a study of CD8+ T cells in alopecia areata. Across the whole study: Tofacitinib administration to treated patients was oral, at 5 to 10 mg twice daily. The study's findings and limits: Scalp sequencing captures resident alphabeta T cells of normal skin too.

This CDR3 is built from 14 residues. Germline V CDR1 and CDR2: SGHAT, FQNNGV. V lost 4 bases and J 9 bases, leaving 16 bases between the germline ends. As part of sample collection, lesional scalp punch biopsies and peripheral blood were taken from alopecia areata patients. Once RNA had been extracted, it was reverse transcribed into cDNA to act as the sequencing template. The table came from immunoSEQ multiplex PCR; TCRdb's copy has only in-frame clones and leaves some out. The table lists about 8,900 clones, more than 65% of them singletons. A note on this clone: Antigen specificity is unknown.

Specimen: skin. This chain connects TRBV11-2 to TRBJ2-4; D remains unclear. The clonotype was recovered from a human donor with alopecia areata. The CDR3 sequence is CASSSDPDGIIQYF. The CDR3 DNA reads as TGTGCCAGCAGCTCGGACCCCGACGGTATCATTCAGTACTTC.